The 15 T cell receptor beta chains below come from one sample, sequenced in a study of cytomegalovirus exposure and HLA in healthy donors. Primers for the PCR totalled 60 Vbeta and 13 Jbeta. Data came from immunoSEQ multiplex PCR; TCRdb stores just in-frame clones and leaves some out. The table shows 100,000 to 120,000 clones, with 74% occurring only once. The specimen sequenced was PBMCs. Every receptor here comes from a middle-aged woman in good health and CMV-seropositive.

J is TRBJ2-5 and V is TRBV19; 13 bases fit TRBD2. V was pared by 7 bases and J by 1 base, with 12 bases of the junction left unmatched. The CDR3 is made up of 18 amino acids. Germline values: CDR1 LNHDA, CDR2 SQIVND (reference sequence). The CDR3 reads CASTETGTSGAIQETQYF. Here the CDR3 DNA reads TGTGCCAGTACCGAAACCGGGACTAGCGGGGCGATCCAAGAGACCCAGTACTTC.

This chain joins TRBV27 and TRBJ2-3, with TRBD1 identical over 9 bases. Germline CDR1 and CDR2: MNHEY and SMNVEV (reference sequence). The V segment lost 7 bases and the J segment 4 bases; nucleotides outside the gene matches: 3. The CDR3 sequence is 13 residues long. This chain's CDR3 is CASKRTGADTQYF. The CDR3 nucleotides are TGTGCCAGCAAACGGACAGGGGCAGATACGCAGTATTTT.

The chain joins TRBV7-9 to TRBJ2-3, with TRBD2 identical over 10 bases. This CDR3 region has 16 residues. Germline CDR1 is SEHNR and CDR2 is FQNEAQ (reference sequence). The trim removed 2 bases at V and 2 bases at J, leaving 4 bases unmatched. This CDR3 is CASSLSGTSVTDTQYF. For the CDR3, the DNA is TGTGCCAGCAGCTTATCCGGGACTAGCGTCACAGATACGCAGTATTTT.

The chain employs TRBV5-1 and TRBJ2-1; no clear D. Germline CDR1 reads SGHRS; CDR2 reads YFSETQ. CDR3 length: 16 residues. Trimming pared 2 bases from V and 4 bases from J, leaving 16 bases between. CDR3 sequence: CASSFGLSGDYNEQFF. CDR3 in DNA: TGCGCCAGCAGCTTCGGCCTCTCCGGAGATTACAATGAGCAGTTCTTC.

The count of this clone is one. The V gene is TRBV6-1, the J gene TRBJ2-7; 7 positions match TRBD2. Germline assignment: CDR1 MNHNS and CDR2 SASEGT. V shed 2 bases and J 2 bases; nucleotides not matched to a gene: 6. This CDR3 region has 15 residues. This CDR3 is CASSEKGLTTYEQYF. The CDR3 DNA sequence: TGTGCCAGCAGTGAAAAGGGACTAACTACCTACGAGCAGTACTTC.

This clone was detected a few times. This sequence joins TRBV18 and TRBJ2-3; 11 bases are shared with TRBD2. This CDR3 is 14 amino acids long. V shed 3 bases and J 5 bases; nucleotides not matched to a gene: 1. Germline V gene sequence: CDR1 KGHSH, CDR2 LQKENI. The CDR3 coding sequence is TGTGCCAGCTCACCTACTAGCGGGGGAGATACGCAGTATTTT. Translation: CASSPTSGGDTQYF.

The sample holds a few counts of this clone. This rearrangement joins TRBV6-1 to TRBJ2-7; D is possibly TRBD1 (6 bases). The CDR3 spans 13 residues. V lost 4 bases and J lost 6, with 13 bases in between. Germline V CDR1 and CDR2: MNHNS, SASEGT. CDR3 DNA sequence: TGTGCCAGCAGTGCTCCAGGGGCGGCCGAGCAGTACTTC. Encoded protein: CASSAPGAAEQYF.

This clone was detected only a few times. The rearrangement uses TRBV5-4 and TRBJ1-2; D is possibly TRBD1 (6 bases). CDR3 length equals 14 residues. V was pared by 2 bases and J by 0 bases, with 8 bases between. Germline lookup yields CDR1 SGHNT and CDR2 YYREEE (reference sequence). The CDR3 region has the DNA TGTGCCAGCAGCTTACGGACAGCTAACTATGGCTACACCTTC. This gives the protein CASSLRTANYGYTF. The whole variable domain, filled in from reference TRBV5-4 and TRBJ1-2, reads ETGVTQSPTHLIKTRGQQVTLRCSSQSGHNTVSWYQQALGQGPQFIFQYYREEENGRGNFPPRFSGLQFPNYSSELNVNALELDDSALYLCASSLRTANYGYTFGSGTRLTVV.

This rearrangement joins TRBV2 to TRBJ1-1; D is unresolved. Germline V gene data show CDR1 as SNHLY and CDR2 as FYNNEI. Trimming took off 4 bases at V and 1 base at J, with 7 bases between the two ends. CDR3 length equals 13 residues. The DNA for the CDR3 is TGTGCCAGCAGTGCCCCAGAGAACACTGAAGCTTTCTTT. Translation gives CASSAPENTEAFF. The whole variable domain, remainder taken from reference TRBV2 and TRBJ1-1, is EPEVTQTPSHQVTQMGQEVILRCVPISNHLYFYWYRQILGQKVEFLVSFYNNEISEKSEIFDDQFSVERPDGSNFTLKIRSTKLEDSAMYFCASSAPENTEAFFGQGTRLTVV.

The chain carries TRBV10-2 and TRBJ2-7, with TRBD1 identical over 10 bases. V lost 2 bases, J lost 2 bases, and 3 bases stayed unmatched. CDR1 and CDR2 (germline): WSHSY, SAAADI. The CDR3 is 15 residues long. The CDR3: CASSEAGTGAYEQYF. DNA for the CDR3: TGCGCCAGCAGTGAGGCCGGGACAGGGGCCTACGAGCAGTACTTC.

This chain uses TRBV30 with TRBJ1-2, with 12 bases identical to TRBD1. Losses at the gene ends were 2 bases for V and 8 bases for J; bases not matched to a gene: 15. The CDR3 runs 17 residues. Germline values: CDR1 GTSNPN, CDR2 SVGIG (reference sequence). As DNA, the CDR3 is TGTGCCTGGAGTCAGCTGCTATCGGGACAGGGGGCGAGGGGCTACACCTTC. The encoded protein is CAWSQLLSGQGARGYTF.

The gene calls are TRBV10-2 and TRBJ1-2, with a possible D match to TRBD1 (5 bases). CDR3 length: 13 residues. CDR1 and CDR2 from the germline V gene are WSHSY and SAAADI. Trimming pared 5 bases from V and 6 bases from J, leaving 13 bases between. CDR3 residues: CASSTDNGHGYTF. Written as DNA, the CDR3 is TGCGCCAGCAGTACGGACAATGGCCATGGCTACACCTTC.

J is TRBJ2-7 and V is TRBV27, with D perhaps matching TRBD2 (6 bases). Looked up from germline, CDR1 is MNHEY and CDR2 is SMNVEV (reference sequence). V shed 5 bases and J shed 2 bases, with 13 bases lying between them. This CDR3 region has 14 residues. CDR3: CASSPRLVPYEQYF. The DNA for the CDR3 is TGTGCCAGCAGTCCACGACTAGTTCCCTACGAGCAGTACTTC.

This rearrangement joins TRBV19 to TRBJ2-7, with 14 bases identical to TRBD2. The J segment lost 5 bases and the V segment lost 5 bases, leaving 5 bases of the junction unmatched. The length of the CDR3 is 15 residues. The germline V gene encodes CDR1 LNHDA and CDR2 SQIVND (reference sequence). Written as DNA, the CDR3 is TGTGCCAGTAGTGAGACTAGCGGGAGGGCGAACGAGCAGTACTTC. Protein product: CASSETSGRANEQYF.

The chain has TRBV25-1 and TRBJ1-2, with 9 bases that match TRBD1. The CDR3 runs 14 residues. J lost 4 bases, V lost 6 bases, and 6 bases had no gene match. Germline V CDR1 and CDR2: MGHDK, SYGVNS. The DNA for the CDR3 is TGTGCCAGCAGCCCGACAGGGGGGGCCTATGGCTACACCTTC. Amino acid sequence: CASSPTGGAYGYTF.